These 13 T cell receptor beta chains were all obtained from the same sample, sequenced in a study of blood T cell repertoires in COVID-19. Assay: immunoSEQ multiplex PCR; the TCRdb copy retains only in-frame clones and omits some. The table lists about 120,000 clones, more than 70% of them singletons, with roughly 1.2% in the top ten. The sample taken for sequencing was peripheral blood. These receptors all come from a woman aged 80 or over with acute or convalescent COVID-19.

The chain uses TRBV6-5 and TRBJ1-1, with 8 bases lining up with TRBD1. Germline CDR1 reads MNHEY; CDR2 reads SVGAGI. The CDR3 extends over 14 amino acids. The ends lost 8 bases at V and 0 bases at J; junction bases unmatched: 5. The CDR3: CASGQDRVNTEAFF. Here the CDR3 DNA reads TGTGCCAGCGGACAGGACAGGGTGAACACTGAAGCTTTCTTT.

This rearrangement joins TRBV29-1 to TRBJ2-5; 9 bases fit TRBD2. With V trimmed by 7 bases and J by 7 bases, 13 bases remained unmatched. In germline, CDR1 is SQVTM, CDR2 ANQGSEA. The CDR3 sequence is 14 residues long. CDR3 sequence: CSDHVAGAGGTQYF. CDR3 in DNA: TGCAGCGACCATGTAGCGGGGGCCGGGGGGACCCAGTACTTC. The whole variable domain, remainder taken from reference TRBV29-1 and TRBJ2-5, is SAVISQKPSRDICQRGTSLTIQCQVDSQVTMMFWYRQQPGQSLTLIATANQGSEATYESGFVIDKFPISRPNLTFSTLTVSNMSPEDSSIYLCSDHVAGAGGTQYFGPGTRLLVL.

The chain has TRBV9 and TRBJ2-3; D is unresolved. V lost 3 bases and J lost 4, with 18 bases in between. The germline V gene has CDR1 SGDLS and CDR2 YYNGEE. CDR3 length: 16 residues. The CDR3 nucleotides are TGTGCCAGCAGCGCCGCGCGGTCGTCAGCCCCAGATACGCAGTATTTT. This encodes CASSAARSSAPDTQYF. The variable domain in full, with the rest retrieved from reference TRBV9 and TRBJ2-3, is DSGVTQTPKHLITATGQRVTLRCSPRSGDLSVYWYQQSLDQGLQFLIQYYNGEERAKGNILERFSAQQFPDLHSELNLSSLELGDSALYFCASSAARSSAPDTQYFGPGTRLTVL.

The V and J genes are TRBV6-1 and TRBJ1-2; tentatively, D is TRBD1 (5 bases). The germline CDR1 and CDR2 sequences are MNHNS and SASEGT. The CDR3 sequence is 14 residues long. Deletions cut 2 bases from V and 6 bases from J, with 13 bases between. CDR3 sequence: CASSENTGVNGYTF. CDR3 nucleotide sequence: TGTGCCAGCAGTGAAAATACAGGCGTTAATGGCTACACCTTC.

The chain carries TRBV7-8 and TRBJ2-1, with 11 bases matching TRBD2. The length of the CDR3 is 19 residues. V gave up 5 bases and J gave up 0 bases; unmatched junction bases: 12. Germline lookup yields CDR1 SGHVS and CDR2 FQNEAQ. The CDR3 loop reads CASSPLGASGGSSYNEQFF. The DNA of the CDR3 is TGTGCCAGCAGCCCTCTTGGCGCTAGCGGGGGGAGCTCCTACAATGAGCAGTTCTTC.

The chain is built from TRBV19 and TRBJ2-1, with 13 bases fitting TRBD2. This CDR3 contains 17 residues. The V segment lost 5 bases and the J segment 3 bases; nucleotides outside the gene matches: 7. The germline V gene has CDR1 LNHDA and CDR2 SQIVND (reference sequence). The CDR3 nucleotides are TGTGCCAGTAGTCCGTGGACTAGCGGGAGTATCTACAATGAGCAGTTCTTC. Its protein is CASSPWTSGSIYNEQFF. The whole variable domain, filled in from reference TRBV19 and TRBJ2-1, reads DGGITQSPKYLFRKEGQNVTLSCEQNLNHDAMYWYRQDPGQGLRLIYYSQIVNDFQKGDIAEGYSVSREKKESFPLTVTSAQKNPTAFYLCASSPWTSGSIYNEQFFGPGTRLTVL.

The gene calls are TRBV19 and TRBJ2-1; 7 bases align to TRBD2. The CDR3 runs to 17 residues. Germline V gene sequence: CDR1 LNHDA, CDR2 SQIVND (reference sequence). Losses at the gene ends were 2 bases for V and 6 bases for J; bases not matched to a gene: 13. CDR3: CASSIFLGLRFVNEQFF. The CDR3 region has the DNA TGTGCCAGTAGTATATTCTTGGGACTACGATTCGTCAATGAGCAGTTCTTC. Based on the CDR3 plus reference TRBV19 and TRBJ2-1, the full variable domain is DGGITQSPKYLFRKEGQNVTLSCEQNLNHDAMYWYRQDPGQGLRLIYYSQIVNDFQKGDIAEGYSVSREKKESFPLTVTSAQKNPTAFYLCASSIFLGLRFVNEQFFGPGTRLTVL.

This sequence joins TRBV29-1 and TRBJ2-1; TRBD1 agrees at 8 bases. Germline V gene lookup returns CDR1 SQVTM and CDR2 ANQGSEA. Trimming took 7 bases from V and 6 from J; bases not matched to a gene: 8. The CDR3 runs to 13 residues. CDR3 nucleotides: TGCAGCGCCTCGCAGGGGGCACCCAATGAGCAGTTCTTC. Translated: CSASQGAPNEQFF.

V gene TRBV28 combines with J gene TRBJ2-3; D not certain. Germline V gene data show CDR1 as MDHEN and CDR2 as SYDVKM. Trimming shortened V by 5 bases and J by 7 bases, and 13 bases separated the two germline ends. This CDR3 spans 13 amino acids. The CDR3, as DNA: TGTGCCAGCAGTATCTCTAGGCCAAATACGCAGTATTTT. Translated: CASSISRPNTQYF.

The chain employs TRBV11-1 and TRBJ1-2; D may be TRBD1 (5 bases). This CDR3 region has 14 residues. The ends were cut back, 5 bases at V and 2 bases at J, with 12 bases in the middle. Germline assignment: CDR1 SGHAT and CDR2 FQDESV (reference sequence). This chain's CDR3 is CASSRDQGNYGYTF. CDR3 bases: TGTGCCAGCAGCCGAGATCAGGGAAACTATGGCTACACCTTC.

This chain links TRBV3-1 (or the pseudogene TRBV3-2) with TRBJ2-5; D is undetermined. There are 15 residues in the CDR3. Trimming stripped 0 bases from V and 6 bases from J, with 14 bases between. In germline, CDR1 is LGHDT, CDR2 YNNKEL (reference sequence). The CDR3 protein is CASSQDLAPIQTQYF. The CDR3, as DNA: TGTGCCAGCAGCCAAGATTTGGCCCCAATCCAGACCCAGTACTTC.

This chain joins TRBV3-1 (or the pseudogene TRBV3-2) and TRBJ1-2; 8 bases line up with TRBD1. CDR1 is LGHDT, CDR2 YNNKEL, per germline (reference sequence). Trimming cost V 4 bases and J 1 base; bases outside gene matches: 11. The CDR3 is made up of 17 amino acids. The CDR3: CASSPSPGTGFNYGYTF. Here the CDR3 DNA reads TGTGCCAGCAGCCCGTCTCCCGGGACAGGATTTAACTATGGCTACACCTTC.

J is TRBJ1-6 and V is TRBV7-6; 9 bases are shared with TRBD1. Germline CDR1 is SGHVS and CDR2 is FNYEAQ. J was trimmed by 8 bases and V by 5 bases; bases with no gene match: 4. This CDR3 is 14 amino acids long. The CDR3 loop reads CASSPRTGDSPLHF. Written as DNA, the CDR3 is TGTGCCAGCAGCCCCCGGACAGGGGATTCACCCCTCCACTTT.